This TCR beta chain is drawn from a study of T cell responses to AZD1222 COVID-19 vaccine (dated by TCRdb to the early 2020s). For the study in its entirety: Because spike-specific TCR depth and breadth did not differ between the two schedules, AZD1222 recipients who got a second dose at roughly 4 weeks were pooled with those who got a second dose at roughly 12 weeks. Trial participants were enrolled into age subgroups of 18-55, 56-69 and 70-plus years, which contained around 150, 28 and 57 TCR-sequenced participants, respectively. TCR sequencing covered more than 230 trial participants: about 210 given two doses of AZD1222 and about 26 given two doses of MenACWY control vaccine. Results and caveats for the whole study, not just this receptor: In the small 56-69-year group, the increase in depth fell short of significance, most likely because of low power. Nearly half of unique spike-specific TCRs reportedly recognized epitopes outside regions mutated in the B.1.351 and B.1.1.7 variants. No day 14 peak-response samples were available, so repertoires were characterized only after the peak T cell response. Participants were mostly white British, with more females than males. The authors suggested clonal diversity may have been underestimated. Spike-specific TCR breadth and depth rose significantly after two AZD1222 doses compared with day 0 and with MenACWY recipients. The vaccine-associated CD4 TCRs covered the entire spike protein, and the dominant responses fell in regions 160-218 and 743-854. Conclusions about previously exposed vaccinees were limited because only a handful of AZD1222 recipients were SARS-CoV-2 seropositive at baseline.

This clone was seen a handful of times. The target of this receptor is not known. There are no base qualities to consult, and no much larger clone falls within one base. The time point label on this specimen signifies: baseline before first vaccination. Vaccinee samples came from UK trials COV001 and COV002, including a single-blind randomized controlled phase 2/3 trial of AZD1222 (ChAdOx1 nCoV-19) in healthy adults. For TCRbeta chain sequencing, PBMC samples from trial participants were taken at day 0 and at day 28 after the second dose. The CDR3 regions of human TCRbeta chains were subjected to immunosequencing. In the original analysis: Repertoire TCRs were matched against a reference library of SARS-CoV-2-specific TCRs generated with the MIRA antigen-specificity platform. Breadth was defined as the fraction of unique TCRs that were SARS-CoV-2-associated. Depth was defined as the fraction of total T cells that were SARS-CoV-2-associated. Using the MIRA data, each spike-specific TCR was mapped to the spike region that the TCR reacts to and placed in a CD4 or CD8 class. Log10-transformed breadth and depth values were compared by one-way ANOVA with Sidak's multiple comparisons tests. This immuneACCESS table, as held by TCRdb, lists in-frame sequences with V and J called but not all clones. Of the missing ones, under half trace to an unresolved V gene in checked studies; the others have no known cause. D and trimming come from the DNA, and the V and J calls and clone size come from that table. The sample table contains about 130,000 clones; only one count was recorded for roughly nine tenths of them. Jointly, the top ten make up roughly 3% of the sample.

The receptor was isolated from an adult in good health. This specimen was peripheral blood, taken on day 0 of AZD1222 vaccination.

The nucleotide sequence is given as TGTGCCAGCAGCCAAGATCGGGGGGGTGATGAAAAACTGTTTTTT. The encoded protein is CASSQDRGGDEKLFF. The sequence is built from TRBV4-2 and TRBJ1-4; D gene: possibly TRBD1, on 5 matching bases. Reading the germline V gene gives CDR1 LGHNA and CDR2 YNFKEQ. Deletion took 0 bases off V and 6 bases off J, with a span of 11 bases between the germline ends. The CDR3 holds 15 amino acids from the cysteine to the phenylalanine. Of all the DNA, just the CDR3 is kept, 45 bases in frame from base 1.